The following is a T cell receptor (beta chain) sequence with its context. The antigen it binds to is not known. No per-base quality is available; no much larger clone lies one base away. The library relied on the immunoSEQ multiplex PCR assay. TCRdb carries this immuneACCESS record with in-frame sequences only. Its versions omit some clonotypes, under half of them owing to an unresolved V gene in the studies checked, with the rest unexplained. A total of around 100,000 clones appear in this sample, about 92% of them only once. The ten largest clones add up to less than 2% of the sample. The sample originates from a study of T cell changes during pregnancy in multiple sclerosis (dated by TCRdb to about 2019). For context, the study as a whole: The study looked at changes in the T cell repertoire across pregnancy in women with multiple sclerosis.

The germline ends are 13 bases apart after V is trimmed by 2 bases and J by 1 base. The CDR3 has 16 amino acids, counting the end cysteine and phenylalanine. Of the read, only the CDR3 DNA is kept; its 48 bases are in frame from base 1. Based on the germline V gene, the CDR1 and CDR2 sequences are MDHEN and SYDVKM. Recombination linked TRBV28 to TRBJ2-3, and perhaps TRBD1 as D gene, on 6 matching bases. This material consisted of peripheral blood, taken after pregnancy. The origin of this receptor is a female donor with multiple sclerosis, enrolled in a pregnancy study. The DNA sequence is given as TGTGCCAGCAGTTTAAAAGGGTCAGGGGGCACAGATACGCAGTATTTT. Protein translation: CASSLKGSGGTDTQYF.